This T cell receptor (beta chain) was captured by sequencing in a study of T cell clusters in autoimmune cytopenias. In germline, CDR1 is SGHDT, CDR2 YYEEEE. The CDR3 is 13 residues long. One tube held mixed TRB-A and TRB-B primer pools for touch-down PCR. TCRdb re-called the multiplex PCR reads and catalogs CDR3 proteins one per entry, DNA excluded. This sample contains some 12,000 distinct CDR3 sequences. Approximately 40,000 genome equivalents of blood DNA were amplified for TRB. The data also belong to a second study, concerning T cell repertoires in aging, cancer and after chemotherapy. That work contributes: Clear clonal overlap appeared across healthy donor samples taken over several months to years.

What was sequenced was peripheral blood. V is TRBV5-6 and J is TRBJ2-3. The TCR was taken from a human donor in good health. The CDR3 loop is CASADTYTDTQYF.